Listed below are T cell receptor beta chains from one sample, sequenced in a study of cytomegalovirus exposure and HLA in healthy donors. Assay: immunoSEQ multiplex PCR; the TCRdb copy retains only in-frame clones and omits some. This sample has 100,000 to 150,000 clones, with about three quarters found just once. Material for sequencing was PBMCs. The receptors originated from a middle-aged woman in good health and CMV-seronegative. The CDR3 runs from the conserved cysteine through the conserved F or W.

v_gene: TRBV7-8; j_gene: TRBJ1-3; len: 16; CDR3aa: CASSLRQGVSGNTIYF
v_gene: TRBV7-9; j_gene: TRBJ2-3; len: 15; CDR3aa: CASSLLAGEIDTQYF
v_gene: TRBV9; j_gene: TRBJ2-1; len: 15; CDR3aa: CASSVAPTGVNEQFF
v_gene: TRBV28; j_gene: TRBJ2-1; len: 14; CDR3aa: CASRSGTSKNEQFF
v_gene: TRBV28; j_gene: TRBJ2-7; len: 15; CDR3aa: CASSPTGQGSNEQYF
v_gene: TRBV2; j_gene: TRBJ1-2; len: 16; CDR3aa: CASSEISGGGLYGYTF
v_gene: TRBV19; j_gene: TRBJ1-1; len: 13; CDR3aa: CASSTRGDTEAFF
v_gene: TRBV5-1; j_gene: NA; len: 14; CDR3aa: CASSSSIVPYEQYF
v_gene: TRBV7-9; j_gene: TRBJ1-2; len: 17; CDR3aa: CASSLGDRPYLNYGYTF
v_gene: TRBV6-1; j_gene: TRBJ1-3; len: 15; CDR3aa: CASSLGQNSGNTIYF
v_gene: TRBV5-1; j_gene: TRBJ2-5; len: 15; CDR3aa: CASSLGAQYQETQYF
v_gene: TRBV28; j_gene: TRBJ2-3; len: 16; CDR3aa: CASSLNVGGGGDTQYF
v_gene: TRBV9; j_gene: TRBJ2-7; len: 13; CDR3aa: CASSTTGGAGQYF
v_gene: TRBV5-1; j_gene: TRBJ1-1; len: 18; CDR3aa: CASSFRQGESWASAEAFF
v_gene: TRBV29-1; j_gene: TRBJ1-1; len: 12; CDR3aa: CSATTGNTEAFF
v_gene: TRBV5-5; j_gene: TRBJ1-2; len: 14; CDR3aa: CASSFSGQLYGYTF
v_gene: TRBV5-1; j_gene: TRBJ2-7; len: 17; CDR3aa: CASSPVQGRFGSYEQYF
v_gene: TRBV20-1; j_gene: TRBJ1-1; len: 11; CDR3aa: CSARGFGEAFF
v_gene: TRBV19; j_gene: TRBJ2-1; len: 16; CDR3aa: CASSIFSGSSYNEQFF
v_gene: TRBV28; j_gene: TRBJ2-7; len: 14; CDR3aa: CASSPLTGTYEQYF
v_gene: TRBV29-1; j_gene: TRBJ2-3; len: 13; CDR3aa: CSVRASGSDTQYF
v_gene: TRBV7-2; j_gene: TRBJ2-1; len: 15; CDR3aa: CASSLVTGWEVKQFF
v_gene: TRBV28; j_gene: TRBJ1-2; len: 14; CDR3aa: CASSLARVAHGYTF